The entry that follows covers one TCR beta chain sequence. Its antigen is not yet known. It has no much larger one-base neighbor in the sample; base qualities were not kept. The germline V and J ends show losses of 3 bases and 2 bases respectively, and no gene match explains 11 bases of the junction. The CDR3 sequence holds 17 residues, the cysteine and phenylalanine included. The CDR3 DNA has 51 bases and is translated from base 1. Sequences MDHEN (CDR1) and SYDVKM (CDR2) are obtained from the germline V gene. Non-adjacent lung tissue from the same patient, taken as far from the tumour as possible and at least 3 cm away, was used for the normal lung samples. Genomic DNA was isolated with the QIAamp DNA kit from frozen aliquots of single-cell suspensions that had not been sorted. Tissues were received within 2 hours of resection and processed immediately into single-cell suspensions. Tissue was broken up mechanically, digested enzymatically with DNase I, collagenase I and hyaluronidase for roughly 32 minutes at 37 degrees C, and then filtered and RBC-lysed.

The data stem from a study of immune cell composition in non-small cell lung cancer (dated by TCRdb to about 2017). Concerning the study at large: Histologic subtype, mainly lung adenocarcinoma or squamous cell carcinoma, was assigned on the basis of H&E together with p63, CK5, Napsin A and TTF-1 immunohistochemistry. TCR-beta sequencing (Adaptive Biotechnologies) was performed on some 37 paired NSCLC tumour and non-adjacent lung specimens plus 26 tumour-only specimens. Several tumour specimens that had TCR-beta data belonged to rare histological subtypes and were left out of the subtype comparisons. For supplementary cohort #1, made up of nine to ten lung adenocarcinoma cases, paired tumour/lung TCR-beta sequencing was done and TIL populations were generated so that tumour reactivity could be assessed.

Broader findings and caveats from the paper: Tumour-associated clones >0.5% were found in nearly half of NSCLC cases, namely in more than 25% of adenocarcinomas versus 70% to 80% of squamous carcinomas. Smoking pack-years did not significantly correlate with tumour TCR-beta clonality. In under twelve adenocarcinoma cases, maximal tumour-associated clone frequency correlated strongly with TIL tumour reactivity, whereas overall clonality did not. The reactivity cohort was only approximately 9 cases, and tumour-reactive clones were not shown to share sequences with the dominant in vivo tumour-associated clones.

A two-step multiplex PCR was used to amplify TCR-beta CDR3 regions from genomic DNA, and Illumina-compatible adaptors were added in the second step. TCR-beta immunosequencing was carried out on an Illumina platform through the commercial immunoSEQ service. In the original analysis: Repertoires were summarised by productive clonality and by Top 10 Clones, defined as the percentage of T-cell templates derived from the ten most frequent sequences. Productive clonality had a range of 0 to 1, where 1 means a monoclonal population. Using log10 scatter plots, tumour-associated clones were identified as sequences that made up at least 0.1% of tumour T-cell templates yet were absent from the matched non-adjacent lung. Two-group comparisons used Student's t-tests, stages used ANOVA, and relationships used linear regression, analysed in GraphPad Prism7 and R. In its TCRdb copy, this immuneACCESS table keeps in-frame sequences only and misses some clones. Where compared with another copy, unresolved V genes explain less than half of these, and the others have no known cause. That table gives V, J and clone size, and the DNA gave D and trimming. The sample profile shows 5,300 or so clones; nearly 90% of them were found once. 5.8% of the sample goes to the ten largest clones.

Recombination connected TRBV28 to TRBJ2-3; TRBD1 lines up with 7 middle nucleotides. The TCR sequence derives from a human donor with non-small cell lung cancer. Some clones in this sample may be carry-over from other donors' samples. The material sequenced was non-adjacent lung tissue. The sequenced DNA is TGTGCCAGCAGTTTCGAGTTCAGCAGGGGGTTCACAGATACGCAGTATTTT. Translated, this gives CASSFEFSRGFTDTQYF.